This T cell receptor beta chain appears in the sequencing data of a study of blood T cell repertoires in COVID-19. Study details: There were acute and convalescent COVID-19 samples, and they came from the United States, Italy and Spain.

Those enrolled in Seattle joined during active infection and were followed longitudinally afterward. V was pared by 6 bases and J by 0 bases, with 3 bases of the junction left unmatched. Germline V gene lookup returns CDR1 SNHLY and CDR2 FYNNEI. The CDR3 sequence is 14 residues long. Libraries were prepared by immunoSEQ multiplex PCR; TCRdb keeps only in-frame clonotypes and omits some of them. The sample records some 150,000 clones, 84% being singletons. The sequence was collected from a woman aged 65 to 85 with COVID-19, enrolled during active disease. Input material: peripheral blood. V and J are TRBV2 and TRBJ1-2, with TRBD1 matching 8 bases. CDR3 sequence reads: CASRQGAANYGYTF. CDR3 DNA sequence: TGTGCCAGCAGGCAGGGGGCAGCTAACTATGGCTACACCTTC.